This note documents a single T cell receptor beta chain sequence. This record belongs to a study of blood T cell repertoires in COVID-19. Study details: COVID-19 samples collected from the United States, Italy and Spain covered acute and convalescent phases. PBMCs, B-cell-depleted T cells, or T cells were the source of the cDNA or gDNA that made up the material.

Germline V gives CDR1 MGHRA, CDR2 YSYEKL. Trimming shortened V by 4 bases and J by 2 bases, and 12 bases separated the two germline ends. This CDR3 region has 15 residues. How the authors handled the data: Nucleated cell counts were estimated from reference gene primer amplification. The data were produced by immunoSEQ multiplex PCR, yet TCRdb's version contains in-frame clones alone and is incomplete. That table supplies the V and J calls and clone size; D and trimming were determined from the DNA. Here the sample spans about 140,000 clones, approximately 89% being singletons. Sequenced sample: peripheral blood. The chain has TRBV4-1 and TRBJ2-1; possibly TRBD1 for D (6 bases). The sequence came from a man aged 60 to 75 with active or convalescent COVID-19. CDR3 DNA: TGCGCCAGCAGCCCAGGGGTCCTGACCTACAATGAGCAGTTCTTC. It translates to CASSPGVLTYNEQFF.